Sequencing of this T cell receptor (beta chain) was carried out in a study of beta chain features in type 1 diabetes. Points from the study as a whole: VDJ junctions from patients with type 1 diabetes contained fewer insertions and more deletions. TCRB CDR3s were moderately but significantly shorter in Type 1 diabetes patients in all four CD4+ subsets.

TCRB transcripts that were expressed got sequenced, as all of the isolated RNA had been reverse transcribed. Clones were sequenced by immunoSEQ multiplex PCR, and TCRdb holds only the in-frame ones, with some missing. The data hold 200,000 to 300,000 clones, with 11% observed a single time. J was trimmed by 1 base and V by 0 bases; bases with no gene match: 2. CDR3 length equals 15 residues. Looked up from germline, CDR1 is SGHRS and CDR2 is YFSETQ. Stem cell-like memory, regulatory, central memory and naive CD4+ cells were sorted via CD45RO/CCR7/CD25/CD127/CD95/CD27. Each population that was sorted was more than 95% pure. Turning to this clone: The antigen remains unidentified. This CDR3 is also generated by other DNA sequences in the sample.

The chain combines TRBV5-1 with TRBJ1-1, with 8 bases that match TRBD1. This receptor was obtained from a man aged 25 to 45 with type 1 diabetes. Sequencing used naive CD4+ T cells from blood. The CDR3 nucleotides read TGCGCCAGCAGCTTGGACAGGGGGGGGAACACTGAAGCTTTCTTT. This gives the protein CASSLDRGGNTEAFF.